These 3 T cell receptor beta chains came from one sample sequenced in a study of long-term antiretroviral therapy in people with HIV. The immunoSEQ assay was v3.0, run at survey level. Libraries were prepared by immunoSEQ multiplex PCR; TCRdb keeps only in-frame clonotypes and omits some of them. The profile shows around 21,000 clones, approximately 86% of them singletons. Sequencing used unsorted PBMCs, obtained at the start of antiretroviral therapy. The receptors were gathered from a middle-aged man with HIV.

This clone occurred a few times. The chain carries TRBV7-9 and TRBJ2-7; possibly TRBD1 for D (5 bases). The germline V gene has CDR1 SEHNR and CDR2 FQNEAQ (reference sequence). V gave up 2 bases and J gave up 1 base, with 12 bases separating them. CDR3 size: 15 residues. The DNA of the CDR3 is TGTGCCAGCAGCTTAATGCAGGGCGCGTCCTACGAGCAGTACTTC. Encoded protein: CASSLMQGASYEQYF.

The chain joins TRBV6-5 to TRBJ2-5; no firm D call. Germline loops: CDR1 MNHEY, CDR2 SVGAGI. V shed 2 bases and J shed 4 bases, with 14 bases lying between them. The CDR3 covers 15 residues. DNA of the CDR3: TGTGCCAGCAGTTACGGTTCGTCAGCCCCAGAGACCCAGTACTTC. This codes for CASSYGSSAPETQYF.

This clone has just a few counts. The chain combines TRBV30 with TRBJ1-1, with D uncertain. This CDR3 comprises 12 residues. V was pared by 0 bases and J by 7 bases, with 9 bases between. Germline CDR1 and CDR2: GTSNPN and SVGIG (reference sequence). CDR3 DNA sequence: TGTGCCTGGAGTGTCCTAGGAGGTGAAGCTTTCTTT. The encoded protein is CAWSVLGGEAFF.